The sequence of this TCR beta chain was determined in a study of neurological immune-mediated disorders (dated 2019 in TCRdb). Notes on the research overall: Of the 35 or so multiple sclerosis patients, approximately 31 had relapsing-remitting MS and 3 had secondary progressive MS. The cohort included some 70 subjects: about 15 with HAM/TSP, around 34 with multiple sclerosis, and around 20 healthy controls. Longitudinal samples, technical triplicates and paired sorted CD4+ and CD8+ T-cell subsets, alongside PBMC samples, were included among the roughly 110 TCR-beta libraries. The study compared peripheral blood TCR-beta repertoires of HTLV-I-associated myelopathy (HAM/TSP) patients, multiple sclerosis patients and healthy controls using UMI-based sequencing.

TCR libraries for sorted subsets were made from over 750,000 sorted CD4+ or CD8+ T cells. The multiple sclerosis patients were enrolled in a US clinical protocol that used magnetic resonance imaging to evaluate disease progression. Peripheral blood underwent Ficoll-Hypaque density gradient centrifugation to isolate PBMCs, which were then cryopreserved in liquid nitrogen. Paired sorted CD4+ and CD8+ subsets came from healthy controls, HAM/TSP patients and MS patients. Inclusive of the bounding cysteine and phenylalanine, the CDR3 is 18 residues long. Of the read, only the CDR3 DNA is kept; its 54 bases are in frame from base 1. cDNA was synthesized by template-switch 5'RACE using a primer carrying a 10-nucleotide random unique molecular identifier by which each TCR transcript was tagged. Every sequencing run yielded over 170 million TCR-beta sequences covering 15-18 subjects. Total RNA was extracted with the RNeasy kit. Using the KAPA Real-time Library Amplification kit, TCR-beta VDJ regions were amplified with primers for the TCR constant region and the 5'RACE anchor. A first PCR added sample indexes and Illumina adaptors, and a second PCR then raised library yield. The roughly 650 bp TCR product was size-selected on a 2% E-gel SizeSelection system after Ampure bead purification. Before pooling, libraries had their quality checked on a Bioanalyzer, their concentration measured with Qubit, and their quantity determined with the Kapa Library Quantification kit. Paired-end 2 x 150 bp sequencing of the libraries was performed on an Illumina HiSeq 2500. To increase sequence diversity, roughly 24-32% phiX was spiked into each library pool. Regarding the original processing steps: Quality-filtered reads were processed with the UMI-based MiGEC pipeline, which removed over 80% of raw TCR sequences during error correction. IMGT germline references were used for alignment of VDJ genes, and clonotypes were defined by a unique CDR3 amino acid sequence together with V-J genes. Clonal expansion, Shannon diversity, and CDR3 relatedness (CalcPairwiseDistances, ClusterSamples) were evaluated with VDJtools, and phylogenetic trees were built with CLCbio workbench. Using coefficient-of-variation modelling across technical triplicates, the study counted a clone as expanded if it had at least 8 unique UMIs. The raw public reads went through TCRdb reprocessing: fastp at Q25, MiXCR clone calling, in-frame beta chains kept. For every CDR3 protein sequence, its rows merge into one entry that carries the most common genes and DNA. Here the V and J calls rest on TCRdb's processing, not on the authors' analysis. The sample table contains tens of thousands of distinct CDR3 sequences; only one count was recorded for approximately 3.6% of them. The top ten constitute roughly 2% of the sample.

The investigation overall reported the following: No identical CDR3 amino acid sequences were shared among expanded clones across subjects, suggesting private TCR-beta repertoires in all groups. Repertoires from 18 of 34 MS patients were grouped by phylogenetic analysis into a cluster of related CDR3 sequences, suggesting a possible repertoire-level signature. TCR clonal expansion was highest in HAM/TSP patients and lowest in MS patients, with MS patients falling below even healthy controls. The MS cluster showed no association with clinical or MRI features, and the authors stated that larger cohorts are needed.

In the case of this clonotype: There is no known antigen for this receptor. Per-base qualities were not stored, and no clone one base away is much larger.

The clonotype originates from a woman aged 40 to 49 with multiple sclerosis. The sample was CD4+ T cells from blood. The chain is encoded by TRBV12-2 joined to TRBJ2-1; the table names TRBD1, a call not compared with the DNA. TRBV12-2 counts as a pseudogene. The DNA sequence reads TGTGCAAGTCGCCCCCCCCGAGGGGGGCGGGGCGACTTCAATGAGCAGTTCTTC. It translates as CASRPPRGGRGDFNEQFF.